The next 25 T cell receptor beta chains were all read from a single sample in a study of Graves' ophthalmopathy and Graves' hyperthyroidism. From RNA, the CDR3 regions of TCR beta chains were amplified and sequenced. The authors performed first-round RT-PCR with HTBI primers and then a second-round multiplex PCR. One entry per CDR3 protein, called by TCRdb with MiXCR from the multiplex PCR reads. This table has about 370,000 distinct CDR3 sequences, roughly 18% appearing once. The source material was peripheral blood. These receptor sequences come from a young woman with Graves' ophthalmopathy.

Many counts were recorded for this clonotype. A much larger clone lies a single base off, so this may be a read error. V and J are TRBV6-4 and TRBJ2-2; D is ambiguous. The CDR3 contains 13 residues. The V end lost 2 bases, the J end lost 4 bases, and 5 bases lay between the germline ends. Germline V lookup: CDR1 MRHNA, CDR2 SNTAGT. Here the CDR3 reads CASSDLGTGELFF. In DNA, the CDR3 is TGTGCCAGCAGTGACCTGGGCACCGGGGAGCTGTTTTTT.

This clonotype showed up many times. Compared with germline, one end of the junction differs, possibly owing to a read error. This chain uses TRBV28 with TRBJ2-7; 8 nucleotides align to TRBD1. The CDR3 spans 14 residues. The V gene's germline CDR1 is MDHEN and CDR2 SYDVKM. The CDR3 is CASSYGQGNYVQYF. The CDR3 nucleotides are TGTGCCAGCAGCTATGGACAGGGAAACTACGTGCAGTACTTC.

This clonotype was detected ten times or more. The chain has TRBV28 and TRBJ1-1; no clear D gene. Germline CDR1 and CDR2: MDHEN and SYDVKM. This CDR3 is 14 amino acids long. V lost 6 bases, J lost 7 bases, and 18 bases lay in between. CDR3 sequence (DNA): TGTGCCAGCAGATCCCCCGAAGGATACTTTGAAGCTTTCTTT. This sequence encodes CASRSPEGYFEAFF.

This clonotype was counted many times. The J gene is TRBJ2-5, the V gene TRBV6-4; 8 nucleotides align to TRBD2. V trimming: 3 bases; J trimming: 2 bases; junction bases outside the gene matches: 5. The CDR3 extends over 15 amino acids. CDR1 and CDR2 from the germline V gene are MRHNA and SNTAGT. The CDR3: CASSEAAGAQETQYF. The CDR3 DNA reads TGTGCCAGCAGTGAGGCAGCGGGGGCACAAGAGACCCAGTACTTC.

This clonotype has a single count. V is TRBV11-2 and J is TRBJ2-7; 10 nucleotides align to TRBD1. This CDR3 contains 17 residues. V dropped 5 bases and J dropped 3; count of bases not matched to a gene: 13. Per germline, CDR1 SGHAT and CDR2 FQNNGV. As DNA, the CDR3 is TGTGCCAGCAGCACATCCCCCTATCGGACAGGGGGCTACGAGCAGTACTTC. Protein sequence: CASSTSPYRTGGYEQYF. Drawing the rest from reference TRBV11-2 and TRBJ2-7, the complete variable domain is EAGVAQSPRYKIIEKRQSVAFWCNPISGHATLYWYQQILGQGPKLLIQFQNNGVVDDSQLPKDRFSAERLKGVDSTLKIQPAKLEDSAVYLCASSTSPYRTGGYEQYFGPGTRLTVT.

As regards this clonotype: A read error may be the cause here, since a much bigger clone is one base away. The rearrangement links TRBV28 to TRBJ2-2; 7 bases map to TRBD2. There are 14 residues in the CDR3. Germline values: CDR1 MDHEN, CDR2 SYDVKM. Trimming removed 6 bases from V and 5 bases from J; junction bases left unmatched: 6. CDR3 in DNA: TGTGCCAGCAGGGGGGGGGGACGGACCGGGGAGCTGTTTTTT. Translation gives CASRGGGRTGELFF.

This clonotype was observed many times. The chain uses TRBV12-3 or TRBV12-4 and TRBJ1-5; TRBD1 aligns across 7 bases. Germline trimming cut 4 bases from V and 6 bases from J; bases unmatched to any gene: 9. The CDR3 sequence is 15 residues long. CDR3 loop: CASSSSNNRGQPQHF. CDR3 DNA sequence: TGTGCCAGCAGTTCCTCAAACAACAGGGGTCAGCCCCAGCATTTT.

The gene calls are TRBV12-5 and TRBJ2-5; maybe TRBD2 (6 bases). Deletions cut 6 bases from V and 3 bases from J, with 11 bases between. This CDR3 comprises 13 residues. From germline, CDR1 is LGHNT and CDR2 FRNRAP. CDR3 sequence: CASGVAAEETQYF. The CDR3 DNA is TGTGCTAGTGGGGTAGCGGCAGAAGAGACCCAGTACTTC.

Many counts were recorded for this clonotype. The gene calls are TRBV19 and TRBJ1-5; unclear D gene. Trimming removed 10 bases from V and 4 bases from J, with 17 bases in between. This CDR3 has 14 amino acids. CDR1 and CDR2 (germline): LNHDA, SQIVND (reference sequence). CDR3 bases: TGTGCCACAACTGTGCGGACCGCGAATCAGCCCCAGCATTTT. It codes for CATTVRTANQPQHF. The full variable domain, in which reference TRBV19 and TRBJ1-5 provide the parts outside the CDR3, is DGGITQSPKYLFRKEGQNVTLSCEQNLNHDAMYWYRQDPGQGLRLIYYSQIVNDFQKGDIAEGYSVSREKKESFPLTVTSAQKNPTAFYLCATTVRTANQPQHFGDGTRLSIL.

A word on this clonotype: One junction end does not reproduce the germline sequence, and a read error may be involved. This rearrangement joins TRBV7-2 to TRBJ2-7; D gene unclear. This CDR3 is 13 amino acids long. Germline V CDR1 and CDR2: SGHTA, FQGNSA. The CDR3 nucleotides are TGTGCCAGCAGCTTTGGTGGTACCTACGAGCAGTGCTTC. It specifies CASSFGGTYEQCF.

This clonotype was seen at least ten times. The chain recombines TRBV11-2 with TRBJ2-7, with 13 nucleotides matching TRBD2. CDR1 SGHAT and CDR2 FQNNGV come from the germline V gene. This CDR3 has 16 amino acids. With 5 bases clipped from V and 2 bases from J, the junction kept 6 bases outside the gene matches. CDR3 DNA sequence: TGTGCCAGCAGCCTTCGACTAGCGGGGGGACCCTACGAGCAGTACTTC. It specifies CASSLRLAGGPYEQYF.

This clonotype was counted at least ten times. The conserved final phenylalanine or tryptophan is absent from the CDR3, which likely points to a read error. CDR3 DNA: TGTGCCAGCAGCGCAACCGGGACACCTGGAAACACCATATATTCT. This gives the protein CASSATGTPGNTIYS. This rearrangement joins TRBV11-2 to TRBJ1-3; possible D gene TRBD1, 6 bases. V was shortened by 5 bases and J by 2 bases, with 13 bases between the two germline ends. Per the germline V gene, CDR1 is SGHAT and CDR2 is FQNNGV. CDR3 length: 15 residues.

The chain couples TRBV10-3 to TRBJ2-1; TRBD2 matches 10 bases. Germline loops: CDR1 ENHRY, CDR2 SYGVKD. CDR3 length: 17 residues. J was trimmed by 8 bases and V by 4 bases; bases with no gene match: 14. The CDR3 DNA follows: TGTGCCATCAGTGTCGGCACTAGCGGGACCTACTGGGATGAGCAGTTCTTC. This encodes CAISVGTSGTYWDEQFF.

This clonotype was seen more than once but under ten times. This chain links TRBV12-3 or TRBV12-4 with TRBJ2-7; D possibly corresponds to TRBD1 (6 bases). Trimming stripped 5 bases from V and 0 bases from J, with 11 bases between. There are 14 residues in the CDR3. This chain's CDR3 is CASSPGTPSYEQYF. The DNA for the CDR3 is TGTGCCAGCAGTCCCGGGACACCCTCCTACGAGCAGTACTTC.

Turning to this clonotype: Relative to the germline gene, one junction end is altered; a read error may explain this. This chain connects TRBV18 to TRBJ2-7; 7 nucleotides match TRBD1. CDR3 length equals 14 residues. CDR1 and CDR2 from the germline V gene are KGHSH and LQKENI. This chain's CDR3 is CANSQGPVSYEQYF. DNA for the CDR3: TGTGCCAACTCACAGGGGCCAGTCTCCTACGAGCAGTACTTC.

This clonotype was recorded at least ten times. CDR3 region: CASSLAGRQGGGYTF. Here the CDR3 DNA reads TGTGCCAGCAGCTTAGCAGGGCGGCAGGGTGGTGGCTACACCTTC. The rearrangement links TRBV7-2 to TRBJ1-2; TRBD1 might be the D (5 bases). V was clipped by 0 bases and J by 7 bases, with 15 bases between them. CDR3 length: 15 residues. Germline V gives CDR1 SGHTA, CDR2 FQGNSA.

On this clonotype: Possible read error: a much larger clone is one base away. No conserved phenylalanine or tryptophan is present at the end of the CDR3, so a read error is the likely explanation. V gene TRBV20-1 combines with J gene TRBJ2-7, with TRBD1 identical over 7 bases. The V gene's germline CDR1 is DFQATT and CDR2 SNEGSKA (reference sequence). The CDR3 extends over 14 amino acids. CDR3 coding DNA: TGCAGTGCTCCAACCGGGACAGACTTTTACGGGCAGTACCTC. It yields the protein CSAPTGTDFYGQYL.

This clonotype was counted many times. This chain uses TRBV7-2 with TRBJ2-7; tentatively, D is TRBD2 (5 bases). The V gene lost 3 bases and the J gene lost 2 bases, with 11 bases spanning the gap. Germline V gene sequence: CDR1 SGHTA, CDR2 FQGNSA. CDR3 length equals 14 residues. As DNA, the CDR3 is TGTGCCAGCAGCTTCGTAGCGAGACCCTACGAGCAGTACTTC. The encoded protein is CASSFVARPYEQYF. Complete variable domain (other parts from reference TRBV7-2 and TRBJ2-7): GAGVSQSPSNKVTEKGKDVELRCDPISGHTALYWYRQSLGQGLEFLIYFQGNSAPDKSGLPSDRFSAERTGGSVSTLTIQRTQQEDSAVYLCASSFVARPYEQYFGPGTRLTVT.

This clonotype was seen at least ten times. The V gene is TRBV12-3 or TRBV12-4, the J gene TRBJ1-1; 7 positions match TRBD1. This CDR3 region has 15 residues. V was pared by 5 bases and J by 5 bases, with 11 bases of the junction left unmatched. CDR3 DNA sequence: TGTGCCAGCAGTGAAGTTACAGGGGTTGGTACTGAAGCTTTCTTT. It translates to CASSEVTGVGTEAFF.

This clonotype was recorded at least ten times. The chain carries TRBV6-1 and TRBJ2-7; D unclear. CDR1 is MNHNS, CDR2 SASEGT, per germline. This CDR3 contains 12 residues. The germline V and J ends were trimmed by 2 bases and 4 bases, with 6 bases remaining between them. CDR3 in amino acids: CASSEMGYEQYF. The CDR3 nucleotides read TGTGCCAGCAGTGAAATGGGTTACGAGCAGTACTTC.

There are many counts of this clonotype. V is TRBV28 and J is TRBJ1-1, with a tentative D call TRBD1 (5 bases). Germline V gene lookup returns CDR1 MDHEN and CDR2 SYDVKM. This CDR3 is built from 13 residues. The V and J ends lost 6 bases and 4 bases respectively, with 12 bases between them. In DNA form, the CDR3 reads TGTGCCAGCAGCCGGGGCTTTGGCACTGAAGCTTTCTTT. Protein product: CASSRGFGTEAFF.

The sample holds many counts of this clonotype. The V call is TRBV7-6, the J call TRBJ2-7; TRBD1 matches 12 bases. V lost 3 bases to trimming and J lost 3 bases; unmatched junction nucleotides: 3. The germline V gene has CDR1 SGHVS and CDR2 FNYEAQ. There are 15 residues in the CDR3. CDR3 bases: TGTGCCAGCAGCTTGGGGACAGGGGGCATCTACGAGCAGTACTTC. This encodes CASSLGTGGIYEQYF. Complete variable domain (other parts from reference TRBV7-6 and TRBJ2-7): GAGVSQSPRYKVTKRGQDVALRCDPISGHVSLYWYRQALGQGPEFLTYFNYEAQQDKSGLPNDRFSAERPEGSISTLTIQRTEQRDSAMYRCASSLGTGGIYEQYFGPGTRLTVT.

This clonotype was observed many times. The chain carries TRBV4-1 and TRBJ1-2; D gene unclear. CDR1 and CDR2 from the germline V gene are MGHRA and YSYEKL. This CDR3 spans 15 amino acids. The V end lost 2 bases, the J end lost 2 bases, and 12 bases lay between the germline ends. CDR3 region: CASSQNVGLNYGYTF. CDR3 DNA sequence: TGCGCCAGCAGCCAAAACGTAGGGCTCAACTATGGCTACACCTTC.

V and J are TRBV28 and TRBJ1-5, with D hard to call. The CDR3 spans 16 residues. Germline CDR1 MDHEN, CDR2 SYDVKM. The V end lost 3 bases, the J end lost 1 base, and 13 bases lay between the germline ends. The CDR3 coding sequence is TGTGCCAGCAGTTTTTCCGTACAGCGCAGCAATCAGCCCCAGCATTTT. Its translation is CASSFSVQRSNQPQHF.

This clonotype was seen repeatedly, ten times or more. The rearrangement links TRBV6-1 to TRBJ2-2; the D gene could be TRBD1 or TRBD2 (5 bases each). Germline CDR1 is MNHNS and CDR2 is SASEGT. Trimming pared 5 bases from V and 13 bases from J, leaving 17 bases between. The CDR3 consists of 13 residues. The DNA of the CDR3 is TGTGCCAGCAGTACGGGGACCTCCCGGAGGCTGTTTTTT. Translated, it gives CASSTGTSRRLFF.